These 24 T cell receptor beta chains were sequenced from one sample in a study of CD8 T cells in ankylosing spondylitis. Study outcomes and limitations: A motif of under ten highly homologous TCR beta variants was seen as apparently characteristic of ankylosing spondylitis blood.

TCRdb re-analysed the 5' RACE reads in MiXCR, keeping a single row per CDR3 protein. The profile shows 450,000 or so distinct CDR3 sequences, 20% to 30% of them singletons. Antigens of these TCRs are unknown. The sequenced sample was blood, either unsorted or a sorted T cell fraction (not recorded which). The receptors derive from a male donor with ankylosing spondylitis.

The V gene is TRBV30, the J gene TRBJ2-3; D unresolved. The CDR3 totals 11 residues. CDR1 GTSNPN and CDR2 SVGIG come from the germline V gene (reference sequence). The V end lost 2 bases, the J end lost 6 bases, and 6 bases lay between the germline ends. The CDR3: CAWSIGDTQYF. The CDR3 region has the DNA TGTGCCTGGAGTATCGGGGATACGCAGTATTTT.

The chain recombines TRBV5-5 with TRBJ2-3, with D perhaps assigned TRBD1 or TRBD2 (7 bases each). CDR3 length: 16 amino acids. The V end was cut by 1 base, the J end by 5 bases, with 17 bases between. Germline assignment: CDR1 SGHKS and CDR2 YYEKEE (reference sequence). CDR3 in DNA: TGTGCCAGCAGCTTGAATCAGGGGGGGAAAATAGATACGCAGTATTTT. Protein: CASSLNQGGKIDTQYF. Based on the CDR3 plus reference TRBV5-5 and TRBJ2-3, the full variable domain is DAGVTQSPTHLIKTRGQQVTLRCSPISGHKSVSWYQQVLGQGPQFIFQYYEKEERGRGNFPDRFSARQFPNYSSELNVNALLLGDSALYLCASSLNQGGKIDTQYFGPGTRLTVL.

This clonotype was seen more than once but under ten times. The rearrangement joins TRBV20-1 to TRBJ2-3; D remains unclear. This CDR3 is built from 13 residues. CDR1 and CDR2 (germline): DFQATT, SNEGSKA (reference sequence). V was trimmed by 4 bases and J by 6 bases, leaving 14 bases between them. The CDR3 region has the DNA TGCAGTGCTAACTCCCGGCCCTCGGATACGCAGTATTTT. Its protein is CSANSRPSDTQYF.

The chain has TRBV4-1 and TRBJ2-3; 9 bases align to TRBD1. CDR3 length equals 15 residues. In germline, CDR1 is MGHRA, CDR2 YSYEKL. After removal of 4 bases from V and 2 bases from J, the junction contained 4 bases not matched to a gene. The CDR3 DNA is TGCGCCAGCAGCCGGGCACAGGGGGCCACAGATACGCAGTATTTT. It yields the protein CASSRAQGATDTQYF.

Ten or more counts support this clonotype. The V call is TRBV5-1, the J call TRBJ2-3; 8 bases are a match to TRBD2. The length of the CDR3 is 16 residues. Germline trimming cut 0 bases from V and 4 bases from J; bases unmatched to any gene: 7. CDR1 is SGHRS, CDR2 YFSETQ, per germline. This chain's CDR3 is CASSLDGGRMADTQYF. DNA for the CDR3: TGCGCCAGCAGCTTGGATGGCGGGAGGATGGCAGATACGCAGTATTTT.

Only a few counts were recorded for this clonotype. The chain carries TRBV28 and TRBJ1-1; tentatively, D is TRBD1 (5 bases). From germline, CDR1 is MDHEN and CDR2 SYDVKM. The CDR3 is made up of 12 amino acids. With 10 bases removed from V and 1 base from J, the gap between germline ends came to 10 bases. The CDR3 protein is CAIGGENTEAFF. DNA of the CDR3: TGTGCCATCGGGGGAGAGAACACTGAAGCTTTCTTT.

This chain connects TRBV18 to TRBJ2-7; TRBD2 aligns across 7 bases. Germline loops: CDR1 KGHSH, CDR2 LQKENI. The CDR3 is 15 amino acids. J lost 0 bases, V lost 3 bases, and 5 bases had no gene match. The DNA for the CDR3 is TGTGCCAGCTCACCTAGCGGGCTGAGCTCCTACGAGCAGTACGTC. Its translation is CASSPSGLSSYEQYV.

This chain joins TRBV7-2 and TRBJ1-3; D not certain. The CDR3 is 12 residues long. Germline CDR1 reads SGHTA; CDR2 reads FQGNSA. V lost 5 bases, J lost 11 bases, and 13 bases lay in between. CDR3 DNA sequence: TGTGCCAGCAGCCCCGAGCGGCGGGCCATATATTTT. This sequence encodes CASSPERRAIYF.

V usage is TRBV5-1 and J usage is TRBJ1-2; 7 nucleotides align to TRBD1. J gave up 4 bases and V 0 bases, and 6 bases lay outside the gene matches. CDR1 is SGHRS, CDR2 YFSETQ, per germline. This CDR3 spans 15 amino acids. In nucleotides, the CDR3 is TGCGCCAGCAGCTTGGAGACAGGGACGTTCTATGGCTACACCTTC. This gives the protein CASSLETGTFYGYTF.

This chain connects TRBV6-1 to TRBJ1-2; D remains ambiguous. Trimming pared 3 bases from V and 1 base from J, leaving 6 bases between. The CDR3 sequence is 13 residues long. Germline V CDR1 and CDR2: MNHNS, SASEGT. This CDR3 is CASSETHNYGYTF. The CDR3 coding sequence is TGTGCCAGCAGTGAGACACATAACTATGGCTACACCTTC.

This chain links TRBV7-9 with TRBJ2-7, with D uncertain. The CDR3 is 14 residues long. Germline CDR1 is SEHNR and CDR2 is FQNEAQ (reference sequence). V was pared by 7 bases and J by 1 base, with 14 bases between. CDR3 in amino acids: CASTPVTQSYEQYF. CDR3 bases: TGTGCCAGCACCCCAGTGACCCAATCCTACGAGCAGTACTTC. The full variable domain, completed using reference TRBV7-9 and TRBJ2-7, is DTGVSQNPRHKITKRGQNVTFRCDPISEHNRLYWYRQTLGQGPEFLTYFQNEAQLEKSRLLSDRFSAERPKGSFSTLEIQRTEQGDSAMYLCASTPVTQSYEQYFGPGTRLTVT.

The table lists this clonotype with many counts. CDR3 DNA sequence: TGTGCCAGCAGCGTAGGGGGGGAGACCCAGTACTTC. Residues: CASSVGGETQYF. The chain employs TRBV9 and TRBJ2-5; D possibly matches TRBD1 or TRBD2 (5 bases each). Trimming pared 0 bases from V and 5 bases from J, leaving 5 bases between. CDR3 length: 12 amino acids. Germline-derived CDR1 and CDR2 are SGDLS and YYNGEE.

V and J are TRBV11-2 and TRBJ2-6, with 10 bases that match TRBD2. In germline, CDR1 is SGHAT, CDR2 FQNNGV. Trimming cost V 4 bases and J 4 bases; bases outside gene matches: 10. This CDR3 has 18 residues. In nucleotides, the CDR3 is TGTGCCAGCAGCTCGGTGACTAGCGGGCTACTCGGGGCCAACGTCCTGACTTTC. This gives the protein CASSSVTSGLLGANVLTF.

This clonotype appeared a few times. The chain combines TRBV20-1 with TRBJ2-1, with a weak D call TRBD2 (6 bases). V was clipped by 5 bases and J by 7 bases, with 24 bases between them. The germline V gene has CDR1 DFQATT and CDR2 SNEGSKA (reference sequence). This CDR3 has 16 amino acids. For the CDR3, the DNA is TGCAGTGCTCCCCACTTAGCGGTCCCTTACTCGAATGAGCAGTTCTTC. Encoded protein: CSAPHLAVPYSNEQFF.

This clonotype has more than one count but fewer than ten. The rearrangement joins TRBV24-1 to TRBJ2-1, with 12 bases fitting TRBD2. Germline V lookup: CDR1 KGHDR, CDR2 SFDVKD. The V and J ends lost 4 bases and 9 bases, in that order; junction bases with no gene match: 9. The CDR3 is 16 amino acids. CDR3 sequence reads: CATSDPPSGRAPEQFF. Written as DNA, the CDR3 is TGTGCCACCAGTGACCCCCCTAGCGGGAGGGCACCTGAGCAGTTCTTC.

There are many counts of this clonotype. The rearrangement uses TRBV14 and TRBJ1-2, with D possibly being TRBD1 (5 bases). Trimming stripped 3 bases from V and 5 bases from J, with 10 bases between. The CDR3 is 13 residues long. Germline CDR1 and CDR2: SGHDN and FVKESK. The CDR3 protein is CASSQGLNYGYTF. The CDR3 DNA is TGTGCCAGCAGCCAGGGACTTAATTATGGCTACACCTTC.

The V and J genes are TRBV20-1 and TRBJ2-7; D remains ambiguous. The CDR3 covers 14 residues. Deletions cut 5 bases from V and 1 base from J, with 15 bases between. Germline values: CDR1 DFQATT, CDR2 SNEGSKA (reference sequence). For the CDR3, the DNA is TGCAGTGCTGGGTCAGGCTACAATTCCTACGAGCAGTACTTC. This translates into CSAGSGYNSYEQYF.

V gene TRBV20-1 combines with J gene TRBJ2-3; D possibly corresponds to TRBD2 (5 bases). Germline V gene sequence: CDR1 DFQATT, CDR2 SNEGSKA (reference sequence). This CDR3 spans 14 amino acids. Between the trimmed V and J ends, which lost 1 base and 3 bases, there was a span of 11 bases. CDR3 protein: CSARVRGLTDTQYF. The CDR3, as DNA: TGCAGTGCTAGAGTGAGAGGGTTGACAGATACGCAGTATTTT.

This clonotype was seen a handful of times. The chain carries TRBV7-9 and TRBJ2-3; 8 bases line up with TRBD1. Germline V gene sequence: CDR1 SEHNR, CDR2 FQNEAQ (reference sequence). Trimming took 5 bases from V and 6 from J; bases not matched to a gene: 7. The CDR3 is 14 residues long. CDR3 region: CASSGQGGPDTQYF. In DNA form, the CDR3 reads TGTGCCAGCAGCGGACAGGGTGGGCCGGATACGCAGTATTTT.

The chain carries TRBV11-2 and TRBJ1-5; D remains ambiguous. This CDR3 spans 17 amino acids. Trimming took off 2 bases at V and 1 base at J, with 15 bases between the two ends. From germline, CDR1 is SGHAT and CDR2 FQNNGV. This CDR3 reads CASSLTFGGMSNQPQHF. The DNA for the CDR3 is TGTGCCAGCAGCTTAACCTTCGGAGGGATGAGCAATCAGCCCCAGCATTTT.

This clonotype was found a few times. The chain links TRBV5-1 to TRBJ2-2, with D possibly matching TRBD2 (5 bases). Trimming took 0 bases from V and 2 from J, leaving 8 bases between them. The germline V gene encodes CDR1 SGHRS and CDR2 YFSETQ. The CDR3 spans 15 residues. This chain's CDR3 is CASSLVEVNTGELFF. The CDR3 DNA reads TGCGCCAGCAGCTTGGTGGAGGTTAACACCGGGGAGCTGTTTTTT.

J is TRBJ2-1 and V is TRBV11-2, with D unclear. From germline, CDR1 is SGHAT and CDR2 FQNNGV. Trimming removed 4 bases from V and 10 bases from J, with 11 bases in between. This CDR3 is built from 12 residues. The CDR3 coding sequence is TGTGCCAGCAGCTCCGACATGTTCGAGCAGTTCTTC. Residues: CASSSDMFEQFF.

The table lists this clonotype with a few counts. The chain uses TRBV12-3 or TRBV12-4 and TRBJ1-3; 8 bases are a match to TRBD1. The V and J ends lost 3 bases and 6 bases, in that order; junction bases with no gene match: 13. CDR3 length equals 17 residues. The CDR3 region has the DNA TGTGCCAGCAGTTTCCAAGGACAGGGACGGAGTGAAAACACCATATATTTT. This encodes CASSFQGQGRSENTIYF.

This clonotype has just a few counts. The V gene is TRBV6-2 or TRBV6-3, the J gene TRBJ2-2, with 10 bases matching TRBD1. The length of the CDR3 is 15 residues. V lost 4 bases to trimming and J lost 5 bases; unmatched junction nucleotides: 4. Germline V gene lookup returns CDR1 MNHEY and CDR2 SVGEGT. The CDR3 protein is CASSSRQGATGELFF. Written as DNA, the CDR3 is TGTGCCAGCAGTTCCCGACAGGGGGCGACCGGGGAGCTGTTTTTT.